The sequence of this T cell receptor (beta chain) was determined in a study of regulatory T cells in long-lasting Graves disease. General study results and limits: Favored usage of TRBV28, TRBJ1-2 and TRBJ2-5 was recorded in persistent disease.

A word on this clonotype: What it binds is not known.

Combining iRepertoire HTBI primers with Arm-PCR of CDR3 regions, the authors built TCR beta libraries. TCRdb re-analysed the multiplex PCR reads in MiXCR, keeping a single row per CDR3 protein. The table shows 450,000 to 700,000 distinct CDR3 sequences, with about 13% occurring only once. The CDR3 has 13 residues. V dropped 3 bases and J dropped 1 base, with 7 bases sitting between them. Per germline, CDR1 LNHDA and CDR2 SQIVND (reference sequence). Described time point: newly diagnosed GD, antithyroid drugs for less than 3 months. Scientists built the TCR library using RNA that was extracted from PBMCs. American Thyroid Association guidelines defined how Graves' disease was diagnosed. Nine milliliters of peripheral blood were drawn into EDTA tubes. These data also featured in a second study, about T cells in Graves' hyperthyroidism and ophthalmopathy. That study reports: Stable Graves' hyperthyroidism denoted no ophthalmopathy progression over 18 months.

The sequence came from a man aged 25-45 years with Graves disease. The sequencing here drew on peripheral blood mononuclear cells (PBMCs), taken at new diagnosis, from a patient treated with antithyroid drugs. The rearrangement links TRBV19 to TRBJ2-7, with D possibly being TRBD2 (5 bases). In DNA, the CDR3 is TGTGCCAGTAGTATGAGGGAGTCCTACGAGCAGTACTTC. This gives the protein CASSMRESYEQYF.